These 26 T cell receptor beta chains were sequenced from one sample in a study of post-analysis software for immune sequencing data. Study-level findings and limits: Patients carried several TRBV segments more frequently than controls did, and TRBV5-6, TRBV5-1 and TRBV20-1 were among them.

TCR beta cDNA libraries included unique molecular identifiers. TCRdb reprocessed the PCR reads with MiXCR, giving one entry per CDR3 protein. The sample has around 710,000 distinct CDR3 sequences; roughly 50% are singletons. For these TCRs, the target antigens are not known. Specimen: blood. Receptor source: a girl between 10 and 17 years old with multiple sclerosis.

This clonotype was seen only a few times. The V gene is TRBV6-2 or TRBV6-3, the J gene TRBJ2-3; D possibly matches TRBD1 or TRBD2 (5 bases each). This CDR3 has 14 residues. V lost 2 bases and J lost 2, with 8 bases in between. CDR1 MNHEY and CDR2 SVGEGT come from the germline V gene. This CDR3 is CASSYGTATDTQYF. CDR3 DNA sequence: TGTGCCAGCAGTTACGGGACCGCCACAGATACGCAGTATTTT.

The J gene is TRBJ2-7, the V gene TRBV10-3; unclear D gene. Trimming stripped 2 bases from V and 5 bases from J, with 4 bases between. Per the germline V gene, CDR1 is ENHRY and CDR2 is SYGVKD. The CDR3 extends over 11 amino acids. In DNA, the CDR3 is TGTGCCATCAGTGAGGGGGACGAGCAGTACTTC. This gives the protein CAISEGDEQYF.

This clonotype occurred a few times. The chain joins TRBV7-2 to TRBJ1-2; 7 bases agree with TRBD1. This CDR3 comprises 15 residues. V trimming: 0 bases; J trimming: 4 bases; junction bases outside the gene matches: 5. CDR1 is SGHTA and CDR2 is FQGNSA in the germline V gene. CDR3 bases: TGTGCCAGCAGCTTAGCTCAGGGGGGTAGCTATGGCTACACCTTC. Its translation: CASSLAQGGSYGYTF.

The chain links TRBV20-1 to TRBJ2-1, with D hard to call. Trimming removed 6 bases at V and 12 bases at J, with 18 bases between. The germline V gene has CDR1 DFQATT and CDR2 SNEGSKA (reference sequence). CDR3 length: 12 residues. The CDR3 sequence is CSAQMGLHGQFF. The CDR3 DNA reads as TGCAGTGCACAGATGGGGTTACATGGGCAGTTCTTC.

The chain combines TRBV5-1 with TRBJ2-1; D possibly matches TRBD1 or TRBD2 (5 bases each). V lost 1 base and J 7 bases, leaving 12 bases between the germline ends. Per the germline V gene, CDR1 is SGHRS and CDR2 is YFSETQ. The CDR3 covers 14 residues. The CDR3 coding sequence is TGCGCCAGCAGCTTGCGGGGACGGGAAAATGAGCAGTTCTTC. Protein product: CASSLRGRENEQFF.

V and J are TRBV27 and TRBJ1-5, with D uncertain. Trimming took off 5 bases at V and 5 bases at J, with 16 bases between the two ends. CDR3 length: 15 amino acids. Germline V gene sequence: CDR1 MNHEY, CDR2 SMNVEV (reference sequence). CDR3 sequence: CASSLSGLGDQPQHF. Written as DNA, the CDR3 is TGTGCCAGCAGTCTAAGCGGCCTTGGGGATCAGCCCCAGCATTTT.

V and J are TRBV7-9 and TRBJ2-7, with 8 positions matching TRBD1. The germline V gene has CDR1 SEHNR and CDR2 FQNEAQ (reference sequence). J lost 5 bases, V lost 5 bases, and 14 bases had no gene match. The CDR3 is 16 residues long. The CDR3 region has the DNA TGTGCCAGCAGCCGAGCCCAGGGGGCGAAGGAACACGAGCAGTACTTC. Amino acids: CASSRAQGAKEHEQYF.

The CDR3 region is CATQIGQGRLYEQYF. In DNA, the CDR3 is TGTGCCACACAGATAGGGCAGGGAAGACTCTACGAGCAGTACTTC. The rearrangement uses TRBV28 and TRBJ2-7; tentatively, D is TRBD1 (5 bases). The length of the CDR3 is 15 residues. Trimming took off 10 bases at V and 3 bases at J, with 22 bases between the two ends. Germline-derived CDR1 and CDR2 are MDHEN and SYDVKM.

This chain links TRBV7-2 with TRBJ2-4; 10 nucleotides match TRBD1. J gave up 1 base and V 5 bases, and 8 bases lay outside the gene matches. Germline V gives CDR1 SGHTA, CDR2 FQGNSA. The CDR3 extends over 17 amino acids. CDR3 nucleotide sequence: TGTGCCAGCAGCCCGGGACAGGGGTTCGGGGCCAAAAACATTCAGTACTTC. This encodes CASSPGQGFGAKNIQYF. Using reference TRBV7-2 and TRBJ2-4 for the parts outside the CDR3, the full variable domain is GAGVSQSPSNKVTEKGKDVELRCDPISGHTALYWYRQSLGQGLEFLIYFQGNSAPDKSGLPSDRFSAERTGGSVSTLTIQRTQQEDSAVYLCASSPGQGFGAKNIQYFGAGTRLSVL.

This clonotype was seen a handful of times. This chain uses TRBV6-5 with TRBJ2-7; 8 nucleotides line up with TRBD2. This CDR3 has 13 residues. In germline, CDR1 is MNHEY, CDR2 SVGAGI. In DNA, the CDR3 is TGTGCTTCGTCACGGGAGGGTACCTACGAGCAGTACTTC. Amino acids: CASSREGTYEQYF.

The genes are TRBV7-9 and TRBJ2-5; 14 bases are shared with TRBD2. The ends lost 5 bases at V and 3 bases at J; junction bases unmatched: 11. CDR1 and CDR2 (germline): SEHNR, FQNEAQ (reference sequence). The CDR3 sequence is 18 residues long. CDR3 region: CASSAVRGTSGREETQYF. CDR3 DNA: TGTGCCAGCAGCGCCGTTCGGGGGACTAGCGGGAGAGAAGAGACCCAGTACTTC.

This clonotype was seen a single time. The CDR3 sequence: CASSRFDRPVWGYTF. DNA of the CDR3: TGTGCCAGCAGCCGATTCGACAGGCCAGTATGGGGCTACACCTTC. The chain is built from TRBV28 and TRBJ1-2; D is possibly TRBD1 (6 bases). The CDR3 runs to 15 residues. With 6 bases removed from V and 8 bases from J, the gap between germline ends came to 22 bases. Germline V gene lookup returns CDR1 MDHEN and CDR2 SYDVKM.

This clonotype was detected only a few times. This rearrangement joins TRBV28 to TRBJ2-1; 8 nucleotides match TRBD1. The germline CDR1 and CDR2 sequences are MDHEN and SYDVKM. After removal of 3 bases from V and 6 bases from J, the junction contained 4 bases not matched to a gene. There are 14 residues in the CDR3. The CDR3 is CASSFRTGRNEQFF. The CDR3 DNA follows: TGTGCCAGCAGTTTCCGGACAGGGCGCAATGAGCAGTTCTTC. Variable domain in full (rest from reference TRBV28 and TRBJ2-1): DVKVTQSSRYLVKRTGEKVFLECVQDMDHENMFWYRQDPGLGLRLIYFSYDVKMKEKGDIPEGYSVSREKKERFSLILESASTNQTSMYLCASSFRTGRNEQFFGPGTRLTVL.

This chain connects TRBV4-1 to TRBJ2-7; TRBD2 matches at 7 bases. Germline V gene data show CDR1 as MGHRA and CDR2 as YSYEKL. CDR3 length: 15 residues. The V and J ends lost 0 bases and 5 bases, in that order; junction bases with no gene match: 7. The CDR3 region is CASSQEVGGPDEQYF. CDR3 DNA sequence: TGCGCCAGCAGCCAAGAGGTGGGAGGGCCTGACGAGCAGTACTTC.

This clonotype was recorded a few times. The chain has TRBV20-1 and TRBJ1-1, with 9 positions matching TRBD1. The J segment lost 3 bases and the V segment lost 2 bases, leaving 13 bases of the junction unmatched. Germline CDR1 reads DFQATT; CDR2 reads SNEGSKA (reference sequence). The CDR3 totals 17 residues. The CDR3 nucleotides read TGCAGTGCTAGACCATTGGGTACAGGGGGCGGTGACACTGAAGCTTTCTTT. Amino acid sequence: CSARPLGTGGGDTEAFF.

V usage is TRBV5-5 and J usage is TRBJ2-3, with D perhaps TRBD1 (5 bases). V dropped 4 bases and J dropped 0 bases, with 24 bases sitting between them. The CDR3 totals 19 residues. Germline-derived CDR1 and CDR2 are SGHKS and YYEKEE (reference sequence). This CDR3 reads CASSPSGWTSTPSTDTQYF. The CDR3 nucleotides read TGTGCCAGCAGCCCATCTGGCTGGACAAGTACTCCTAGCACAGATACGCAGTATTTT.

The chain recombines TRBV6-2 or TRBV6-3 with TRBJ2-5, with TRBD2 matching 13 bases. With V trimmed by 7 bases and J by 4 bases, 12 bases remained unmatched. This CDR3 region has 17 residues. The germline V gene encodes CDR1 MNHEY and CDR2 SVGEGT. CDR3 nucleotides: TGTGCCAGCACCGACCCAGGACTAGCGGGAGACTCAGAGACCCAGTACTTC. Protein: CASTDPGLAGDSETQYF.

The chain is built from TRBV27 and TRBJ2-3; D call uncertain. CDR3 size: 15 residues. CDR1 is MNHEY, CDR2 SMNVEV, per germline (reference sequence). V was cut by 5 bases and J by 2 bases, with 14 bases left in between. CDR3 DNA: TGTGCCAGCAGTCTTAGACGCCCCCACACAGATACGCAGTATTTT. Amino acids: CASSLRRPHTDTQYF.

The rearrangement links TRBV27 to TRBJ2-3, with D tentatively TRBD1 (5 bases). CDR3 length equals 16 residues. The V gene's germline CDR1 is MNHEY and CDR2 SMNVEV (reference sequence). V was cut by 0 bases and J by 6 bases, with 16 bases left in between. The CDR3 sequence: CASSLSFDSVSDTQYF. The DNA for the CDR3 is TGTGCCAGCAGTTTATCCTTTGACAGTGTTTCCGATACGCAGTATTTT.

There are a few counts of this clonotype. This rearrangement joins TRBV12-3 or TRBV12-4 to TRBJ2-5, with 11 bases that match TRBD2. V dropped 3 bases and J dropped 5; count of bases not matched to a gene: 11. This CDR3 has 17 residues. CDR3 loop: CASSLGSGRAQQETQYF. In DNA, the CDR3 is TGTGCCAGCAGTTTGGGTAGCGGGAGGGCCCAGCAGGAGACCCAGTACTTC.

V usage is TRBV25-1 and J usage is TRBJ1-2; tentative D call: TRBD1 (5 bases). The CDR3 loop spans 13 amino acids. CDR1 is MGHDK and CDR2 is SYGVNS in the germline V gene. Deletions cut 6 bases from V and 3 bases from J, with 11 bases between. CDR3 DNA: TGTGCCAGCAGAGGAGGGACCTACTATGGCTACACCTTC. It codes for CASRGGTYYGYTF.

Many counts were recorded for this clonotype. The gene calls are TRBV20-1 and TRBJ2-5; 11 bases match TRBD2. This CDR3 spans 14 amino acids. V lost 5 bases, J lost 3 bases, and 5 bases stayed unmatched. In germline, CDR1 is DFQATT, CDR2 SNEGSKA (reference sequence). Here the CDR3 DNA reads TGCAGTGCTCAACTAGCGGGAGTAAAAGAGACCCAGTACTTC. Translation: CSAQLAGVKETQYF.

This clonotype was observed a handful of times. V gene TRBV29-1 combines with J gene TRBJ1-4, with D unclear. V gave up 8 bases and J gave up 7 bases, with 14 bases separating them. CDR1 is SQVTM and CDR2 is ANQGSEA in the germline V gene. This CDR3 contains 12 residues. The CDR3 here is CSSRDPGEKLFF. CDR3 in DNA: TGCAGCAGCCGGGATCCAGGTGAAAAACTGTTTTTT. Full variable domain (rest looked up from reference TRBV29-1 and TRBJ1-4): SAVISQKPSRDICQRGTSLTIQCQVDSQVTMMFWYRQQPGQSLTLIATANQGSEATYESGFVIDKFPISRPNLTFSTLTVSNMSPEDSSIYLCSSRDPGEKLFFGSGTQLSVL.

This chain uses TRBV24-1 with TRBJ2-1, with D perhaps TRBD2 (5 bases). Trimming left V 3 bases short and J 2 bases short, with 10 bases between. Germline V gene sequence: CDR1 KGHDR, CDR2 SFDVKD. This CDR3 has 15 residues. CDR3 in amino acids: CATSDPGFTYNEQFF. The CDR3 DNA follows: TGTGCCACCAGTGATCCGGGATTTACCTACAATGAGCAGTTCTTC.

In DNA, the CDR3 is TGCAGTGCTCGTTATGGCGAGCAGTACTTC. The encoded protein is CSARYGEQYF. The V and J genes are TRBV20-1 and TRBJ2-7; D is ambiguous. The length of the CDR3 is 10 residues. Between the trimmed V and J ends, which lost 5 bases and 6 bases, there was a span of 8 bases. The germline CDR1 and CDR2 sequences are DFQATT and SNEGSKA (reference sequence).

The J gene is TRBJ2-7, the V gene TRBV27, with 9 bases that match TRBD2. The CDR3 runs to 16 residues. CDR1 and CDR2 (germline): MNHEY, SMNVEV (reference sequence). V lost 1 base and J lost 7; bases outside the gene matches: 11. The CDR3 DNA follows: TGTGCCAGCAGTTTATTGGCGGGAGGGCCGGGGCATGAGCAGTACTTC. Translating gives CASSLLAGGPGHEQYF.